This entry is about one T cell receptor beta chain. J was trimmed by 6 bases and V by 5 bases; bases with no gene match: 12. This CDR3 is 15 amino acids long. The V gene's germline CDR1 is SGHRS and CDR2 YFSETQ. Produced via immunoSEQ multiplex PCR; TCRdb's table is partial and in-frame only. Among fewer than 350,000 clones listed, roughly 86% were seen once. This record comes from a study of blood T cell repertoires in COVID-19. Overall study context: T cells, B-cell-depleted T cells, or PBMCs supplied cDNA or gDNA.

The sample taken for sequencing was peripheral blood. This chain connects TRBV5-1 to TRBJ2-7; 9 nucleotides match TRBD1. The receptor was derived from a woman aged 25-40 years who had recovered from COVID-19. CDR3 residues: CASRQTGQGLAEQYF. CDR3 nucleotide sequence: TGCGCCAGCAGGCAGACGGGACAGGGCTTGGCCGAGCAGTACTTC.